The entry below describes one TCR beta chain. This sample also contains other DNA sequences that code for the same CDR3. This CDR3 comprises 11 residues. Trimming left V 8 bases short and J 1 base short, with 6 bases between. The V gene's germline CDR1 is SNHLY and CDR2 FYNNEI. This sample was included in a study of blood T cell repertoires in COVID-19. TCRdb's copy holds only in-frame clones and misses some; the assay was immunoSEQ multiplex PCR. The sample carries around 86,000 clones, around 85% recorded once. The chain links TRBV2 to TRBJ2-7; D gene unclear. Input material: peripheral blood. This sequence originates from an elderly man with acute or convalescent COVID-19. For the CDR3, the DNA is TGTGCCAGCCGACTGTCCTACGAGCAGTACTTC. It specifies CASRLSYEQYF.